Given below is one T cell receptor (beta chain) in context. This sample is part of a study of blood T cell repertoires in COVID-19. About the research overall: Specimens from acute and convalescent COVID-19 originated in the United States, Italy and Spain. Sources were T cells, B-cell-depleted T cells, or PBMCs; the material itself was cDNA or gDNA.

This CDR3 is built from 16 residues. Germline V CDR1 and CDR2: MGHRA, YSYEKL. V was trimmed by 0 bases and J by 7 bases, leaving 16 bases between them. Per the study methods: Quantification of nucleated cells was approximated via reference gene primer amplification. Measured with immunoSEQ multiplex PCR; TCRdb has only the in-frame clones, and not every one. The DNA was the basis for D and trimming; V, J and clone size are from that table. This repertoire shows 470,000 or so clones, around 89% found once; its top ten account for 4% to 5.5%. Sequencing input: peripheral blood. The TCR originated in a woman aged 30 to 39 with acute or convalescent COVID-19. This chain links TRBV4-1 with TRBJ1-5; D is perhaps TRBD1 (5 bases). Here the CDR3 DNA reads TGCGCCAGCAGCCAAGAGGTTGCAGGGTTAGGCCAGCCCCAGCATTTT. Translation: CASSQEVAGLGQPQHF.